The 29 T cell receptor beta chains presented below share a single source sample, sequenced in a study of Graves' ophthalmopathy and Graves' hyperthyroidism. Amplification of the TCR beta CDR3 regions used RNA transcripts (as template). HTBI primers served in a first-round RT-PCR, which a second-round multiplex PCR followed. TCRdb ran MiXCR on the multiplex PCR reads and lists one entry per CDR3 protein. Among just over 600,000 distinct CDR3 sequences listed, approximately 21% were seen once. Sequencing used peripheral blood. The receptors here all came from a woman aged 18-35 years with stable Graves' hyperthyroidism. Some clones in this sample may be carry-over from other donors' samples.

The sample holds many counts of this clonotype. The chain couples TRBV28 to TRBJ2-7; the D gene could be TRBD1 or TRBD2 (5 bases each). The CDR3 covers 14 residues. V lost 3 bases to trimming and J lost 5 bases, with 14 bases between them. Germline CDR1 and CDR2: MDHEN and SYDVKM. CDR3 coding DNA: TGTGCCAGCAGTTTTAGGGACCGAAGGCACGAGCAGTACTTC. This encodes CASSFRDRRHEQYF.

This clonotype was detected many times. The chain links TRBV13 to TRBJ2-7, with D possibly being TRBD1 or TRBD2 (6 bases each). Germline V gene lookup returns CDR1 PRHDT and CDR2 FYEKMQ (reference sequence). The ends were cut back, 3 bases at V and 1 base at J, with 16 bases in the middle. The CDR3 length is 16 residues. CDR3 nucleotide sequence: TGTGCCAGCAGCTTGATGGGGGCGGGAAAATCCTACGAGCAGTACTTC. Translated: CASSLMGAGKSYEQYF.

This clonotype was seen repeatedly, ten times or more. This chain uses TRBV20-1 with TRBJ1-5; no firm D call. The germline V gene has CDR1 DFQATT and CDR2 SNEGSKA (reference sequence). Trimming removed 3 bases at V and 1 base at J, with 10 bases between. The CDR3 sequence is 14 residues long. CDR3 amino acids: CSARSGKSNQPQHF. The DNA for the CDR3 is TGCAGTGCTAGGTCCGGGAAAAGCAATCAGCCCCAGCATTTT.

This clonotype came up once. This chain joins TRBV28 and TRBJ2-2; 11 nucleotides line up with TRBD1. Germline V gene sequence: CDR1 MDHEN, CDR2 SYDVKM. V dropped 6 bases and J dropped 6; count of bases not matched to a gene: 6. There are 15 residues in the CDR3. The CDR3, as DNA: TGTGCCAGCAGCCGGGGACAGGGGGTTGCCGGGGAGCTGTTTTTT. Protein product: CASSRGQGVAGELFF.

In its sample, this clonotype was seen many times. The chain carries TRBV30 and TRBJ2-7; TRBD2 agrees at 7 bases. The V and J ends lost 2 bases and 2 bases, in that order; junction bases with no gene match: 9. This CDR3 has 15 amino acids. Germline values: CDR1 GTSNPN, CDR2 SVGIG (reference sequence). CDR3 in amino acids: CAWSWRGGSTYEQYF. DNA for the CDR3: TGTGCCTGGAGTTGGAGGGGAGGGAGCACCTACGAGCAGTACTTC.

This clonotype showed up many times. V is TRBV10-3 and J is TRBJ1-5; tentative D call: TRBD1 (6 bases). CDR3 size: 14 residues. Germline loops: CDR1 ENHRY, CDR2 SYGVKD. V was pared by 6 bases and J by 5 bases, with 14 bases between. The CDR3 DNA reads as TGTGCCATCAGCCCCGGGGGCGGAGATCAGCCCCAGCATTTT. Protein product: CAISPGGGDQPQHF.

This clonotype occurred many times. CDR3 bases: TGTGCCAGCAGTGAAACGTGGGCCGGGAACACTGAAGCTTTCTTT. This codes for CASSETWAGNTEAFF. The rearrangement links TRBV6-1 to TRBJ1-1; D unclear. Germline CDR1 reads MNHNS; CDR2 reads SASEGT. The CDR3 is 15 residues long. Trimming shortened V by 2 bases and J by 1 base, and 11 bases separated the two germline ends.

This clonotype was seen a few times. The chain employs TRBV6-5 and TRBJ2-2; 11 nucleotides line up with TRBD2. The CDR3 is 17 residues long. Per germline, CDR1 MNHEY and CDR2 SVGAGI. After removal of 1 base from V and 4 bases from J, the junction contained 5 bases not matched to a gene. The CDR3, as DNA: TGTGCCAGCAGTTACTATAGCGGGGGGGCCGGCACCGGGGAGCTGTTTTTT. Translated, it gives CASSYYSGGAGTGELFF.

Ten or more counts support this clonotype. V and J are TRBV7-6 and TRBJ2-5; D ambiguous. Trimming shortened V by 5 bases and J by 2 bases, and 15 bases separated the two germline ends. There are 15 residues in the CDR3. Germline-derived CDR1 and CDR2 are SGHVS and FNYEAQ. The chain's CDR3 is CASSLRPSIQETQYF. The DNA for the CDR3 is TGTGCCAGCAGCCTTAGGCCTAGTATACAAGAGACCCAGTACTTC.

The CDR3, as DNA: TGTGCCAGCAGTTTCATCGGAACCGGGACAGGGCACTATGGCTACACCTTC. Residues: CASSFIGTGTGHYGYTF. The V and J genes are TRBV28 and TRBJ1-2, with 9 bases fitting TRBD1. V was pared by 3 bases and J by 3 bases, with 11 bases of the junction left unmatched. Germline CDR1 and CDR2: MDHEN and SYDVKM. This CDR3 is 17 amino acids long.

This clonotype has ten or more counts. This rearrangement joins TRBV20-1 to TRBJ2-7; either TRBD1 or TRBD2 may supply D (5 bases each). Germline V CDR1 and CDR2: DFQATT, SNEGSKA (reference sequence). The CDR3 loop spans 12 amino acids. Trimming left V 6 bases short and J 4 bases short, with 13 bases between. The CDR3 nucleotides are TGCAGTGCGCGTCGGGACGCATACGAGCAGTACTTC. It encodes CSARRDAYEQYF.

This clonotype has a handful of counts. This chain uses TRBV7-9 with TRBJ2-1; 8 bases match TRBD1. CDR3 length equals 16 residues. Per the germline V gene, CDR1 is SEHNR and CDR2 is FQNEAQ (reference sequence). Trimming removed 1 base from V and 4 bases from J; junction bases left unmatched: 6. The CDR3 bases are TGTGCCAGCAGCTTAGGGGGCAGGGGGCGATACAATGAGCAGTTCTTC. As protein: CASSLGGRGRYNEQFF.

J is TRBJ2-5 and V is TRBV12-3 or TRBV12-4, with D tentatively TRBD2 (5 bases). The V end was cut by 7 bases, the J end by 1 base, with 13 bases between. The length of the CDR3 is 14 residues. CDR3: CASTPYRGQETQYF. CDR3 DNA: TGTGCCAGCACCCCTTACCGGGGCCAAGAGACCCAGTACTTC.

This clonotype appeared many times. The rearrangement joins TRBV4-1 to TRBJ1-6; 9 bases line up with TRBD1. CDR1 is MGHRA and CDR2 is YSYEKL in the germline V gene. The CDR3 has 18 residues. J lost 9 bases, V lost 1 base, and 13 bases had no gene match. The CDR3 nucleotides read TGCGCCAGCAGCCAAGCCCTTAAGGACAGGGGTAGTAGTTCACCCCTCCACTTT. Encoded protein: CASSQALKDRGSSSPLHF.

This clonotype was found once. A junction end diverges from the germline sequence, so it may reflect a read error. V and J are TRBV2 and TRBJ2-5, with 7 bases matching TRBD1. The CDR3 totals 14 residues. Germline assignment: CDR1 SNHLY and CDR2 FYNNEI. As DNA, the CDR3 is TGTGCCATCAGTTTCCAAGGGGGCTCAGAGGCCCAGTACTTC. It is translated as CAISFQGGSEAQYF.

The chain joins TRBV7-3 to TRBJ2-2; D call uncertain. V was trimmed by 4 bases and J by 6 bases, leaving 9 bases between them. The length of the CDR3 is 13 residues. Looked up from germline, CDR1 is SGHTA and CDR2 is FQGTGA. The CDR3 loop is CASSSSWAGELFF. The CDR3 bases are TGTGCCAGCAGCTCCAGTTGGGCCGGGGAGCTGTTTTTT.

This clonotype has at least ten counts. The CDR3 DNA is TGTGCCAGCAGTTTGTTCGGGGGCTGGAGGAGGATGAACACTGAAGCTTTCTTT. Translated: CASSLFGGWRRMNTEAFF. The genes are TRBV12-3 or TRBV12-4 and TRBJ1-1; maybe TRBD1 (6 bases). V shed 3 bases and J shed 0 bases, with 20 bases lying between them. CDR3 length: 18 amino acids.

This clonotype was detected ten times or more. The V and J genes are TRBV6-2 or TRBV6-3 and TRBJ2-2; 8 bases are shared with TRBD1. CDR1 and CDR2 (germline): MNHEY, SVGEGT. V gave up 2 bases and J gave up 1 base; unmatched junction bases: 6. This CDR3 is 17 amino acids long. DNA of the CDR3: TGTGCCAGCAGTTACCTCCGGGACAGGCGGAACACCGGGGAGCTGTTTTTT. Encoded protein: CASSYLRDRRNTGELFF.

A few counts support this clonotype. The rearrangement uses TRBV5-1 and TRBJ1-1; unclear D gene. Trimming left V 4 bases short and J 3 bases short, with 10 bases between. Germline lookup yields CDR1 SGHRS and CDR2 YFSETQ. The CDR3 has 13 amino acids. The CDR3 is CASSPEWHTEAFF. The CDR3 bases are TGCGCCAGCAGCCCGGAGTGGCACACTGAAGCTTTCTTT.

The V gene is TRBV2, the J gene TRBJ1-1; D not certain. The V gene lost 1 base and the J gene lost 6 bases, with 15 bases spanning the gap. This CDR3 region has 15 residues. CDR1 is SNHLY and CDR2 is FYNNEI in the germline V gene. CDR3 nucleotides: TGTGCCAGCAGTGAAGAAAGCGCACAGAAGGCTGAAGCTTTCTTT. Its translation is CASSEESAQKAEAFF.

This clonotype was seen ten or more times. The chain has TRBV10-3 and TRBJ1-1; D gene uncertain. Germline assignment: CDR1 ENHRY and CDR2 SYGVKD. The CDR3 is 13 amino acids. Trimming removed 3 bases from V and 3 bases from J, with 8 bases in between. CDR3 loop: CAISEGLHTEAFF. The DNA of the CDR3 is TGTGCCATCAGTGAAGGATTGCACACTGAAGCTTTCTTT.

This clonotype was observed at least ten times. The chain couples TRBV6-4 to TRBJ1-6; the D gene is possibly TRBD1 (6 bases). Germline CDR1 reads MRHNA; CDR2 reads SNTAGT. There are 16 residues in the CDR3. V lost 5 bases and J 8 bases, leaving 19 bases between the germline ends. The CDR3 sequence: CASSPMGGVSHSPLHF. DNA of the CDR3: TGTGCCAGCAGTCCCATGGGGGGCGTAAGCCATTCACCCCTCCACTTT.

The V call is TRBV12-3 or TRBV12-4, the J call TRBJ2-2; 7 bases fit TRBD1. This CDR3 has 13 amino acids. The trim removed 10 bases at V and 4 bases at J, leaving 6 bases unmatched. The CDR3 region has the DNA TGTGCCAAAAGGACAGGAAGCACCGGGGAGCTGTTTTTT. Its protein product is CAKRTGSTGELFF.

This clonotype was detected ten times or more. The chain joins TRBV28 to TRBJ1-5; D remains ambiguous. CDR1 MDHEN and CDR2 SYDVKM come from the germline V gene. V dropped 4 bases and J dropped 6 bases, with 7 bases sitting between them. The CDR3 has 12 amino acids. CDR3 residues: CASSSGSQPQHF. DNA of the CDR3: TGTGCCAGCAGTTCCGGGAGTCAGCCCCAGCATTTT.

This clonotype was seen repeatedly, ten times or more. The chain combines TRBV27 with TRBJ1-5; D ambiguous. CDR3 length equals 17 residues. Germline V lookup: CDR1 MNHEY, CDR2 SMNVEV (reference sequence). The germline V and J ends were trimmed by 1 base and 0 bases, with 13 bases remaining between them. This chain's CDR3 is CASSLFPPKDSNQPQHF. CDR3 in DNA: TGTGCCAGCAGTTTATTCCCTCCTAAGGATAGCAATCAGCCCCAGCATTTT.

Many counts were recorded for this clonotype. A read error may produce the germline difference seen at one junction end. The chain carries TRBV6-1 and TRBJ2-4; D is uncertain. This CDR3 is 15 amino acids long. The germline V gene encodes CDR1 MNHNS and CDR2 SASEGT. This CDR3 is CASSEQAVAKNIKYF. DNA for the CDR3: TGTGCCAGCAGTGAACAGGCGGTAGCCAAAAACATTAAGTACTTC.

This clonotype was seen repeatedly, ten times or more. This chain joins TRBV6-1 and TRBJ1-1; the D is unclear. The CDR3 spans 13 residues. The germline CDR1 and CDR2 sequences are MNHNS and SASEGT. The V gene lost 4 bases and the J gene lost 1 base, with 7 bases spanning the gap. The chain's CDR3 is CASSATGNTEAFF. CDR3 DNA: TGTGCCAGCAGTGCGACGGGGAACACTGAAGCTTTCTTT.

This clonotype was picked up many times. V usage is TRBV24-1 and J usage is TRBJ1-5; 7 bases map to TRBD1. V lost 9 bases, J lost 4 bases, and 8 bases stayed unmatched. Per the germline V gene, CDR1 is KGHDR and CDR2 is SFDVKD. The CDR3 length is 14 residues. The CDR3 sequence is CATQQQGQNQPQHF. The CDR3 nucleotides are TGTGCCACCCAACAACAGGGACAGAATCAGCCCCAGCATTTT.

This clonotype was found many times. The rearrangement joins TRBV12-3 or TRBV12-4 to TRBJ1-2; the D gene is possibly TRBD1 (5 bases). V lost 2 bases and J lost 7, with 14 bases in between. The CDR3 totals 14 residues. DNA of the CDR3: TGTGCCAGCAGTTTAAGCTCCAGGGTGGGTGGCTACACCTTC. Its protein product is CASSLSSRVGGYTF.